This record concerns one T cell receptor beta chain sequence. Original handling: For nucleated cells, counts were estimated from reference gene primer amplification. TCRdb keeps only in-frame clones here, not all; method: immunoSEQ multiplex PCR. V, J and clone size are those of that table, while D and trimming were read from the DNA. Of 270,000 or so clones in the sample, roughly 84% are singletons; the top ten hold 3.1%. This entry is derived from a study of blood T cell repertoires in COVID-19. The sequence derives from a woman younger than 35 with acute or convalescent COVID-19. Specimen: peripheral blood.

This chain's CDR3 is CASSLEPGGADSPLHF. The CDR3, as DNA: TGTGCCAGCAGCTTGGAGCCCGGGGGAGCGGATTCACCCCTCCACTTT. The chain carries TRBV5-4 and TRBJ1-6, with a tentative D call TRBD1 (5 bases). Per the germline V gene, CDR1 is SGHNT and CDR2 is YYREEE (reference sequence). Trimming shortened V by 0 bases and J by 8 bases, and 15 bases separated the two germline ends. The CDR3 has 16 amino acids.